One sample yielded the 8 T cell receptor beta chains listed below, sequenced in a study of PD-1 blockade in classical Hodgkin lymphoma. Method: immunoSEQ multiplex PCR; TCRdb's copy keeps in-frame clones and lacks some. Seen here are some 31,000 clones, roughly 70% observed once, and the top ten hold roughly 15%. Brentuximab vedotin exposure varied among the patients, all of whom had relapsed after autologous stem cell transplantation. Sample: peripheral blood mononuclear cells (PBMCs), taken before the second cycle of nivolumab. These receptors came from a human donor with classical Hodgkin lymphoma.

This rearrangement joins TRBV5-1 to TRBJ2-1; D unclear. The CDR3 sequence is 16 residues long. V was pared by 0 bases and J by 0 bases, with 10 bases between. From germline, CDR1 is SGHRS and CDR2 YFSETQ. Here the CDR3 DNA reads TGCGCCAGCAGCTTGGCATCTCCGAGCTCCTACAATGAGCAGTTCTTC. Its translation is CASSLASPSSYNEQFF.

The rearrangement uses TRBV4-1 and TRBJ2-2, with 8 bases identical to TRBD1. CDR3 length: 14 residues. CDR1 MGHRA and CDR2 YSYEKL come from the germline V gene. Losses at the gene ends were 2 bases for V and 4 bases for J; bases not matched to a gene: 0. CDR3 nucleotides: TGCGCCAGCAGCCAAACAGGGGGCACCGGGGAGCTGTTTTTT. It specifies CASSQTGGTGELFF.

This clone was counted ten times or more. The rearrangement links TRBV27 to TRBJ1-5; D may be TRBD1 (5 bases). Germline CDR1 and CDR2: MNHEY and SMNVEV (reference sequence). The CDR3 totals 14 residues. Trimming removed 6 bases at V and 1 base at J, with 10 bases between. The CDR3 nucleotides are TGTGCCAGCAGGTTGCAGGGCAGCAATCAGCCCCAGCATTTT. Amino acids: CASRLQGSNQPQHF.

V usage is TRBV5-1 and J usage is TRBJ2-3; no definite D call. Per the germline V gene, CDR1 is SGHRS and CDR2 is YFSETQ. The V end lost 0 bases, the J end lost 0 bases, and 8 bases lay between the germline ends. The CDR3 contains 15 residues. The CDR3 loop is CASSLGAFSTDTQYF. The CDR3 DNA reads TGCGCCAGCAGCTTGGGAGCGTTTAGCACAGATACGCAGTATTTT.

The CDR3 region is CASSPLAGYQETQYF. CDR3 nucleotide sequence: TGTGCCAGCTCACCACTGGCGGGGTACCAAGAGACCCAGTACTTC. V gene TRBV18 combines with J gene TRBJ2-5, with D possibly being TRBD2 (6 bases). The CDR3 has 15 amino acids. The V and J ends lost 1 base and 0 bases respectively, with 9 bases between them. The germline CDR1 and CDR2 sequences are KGHSH and LQKENI.

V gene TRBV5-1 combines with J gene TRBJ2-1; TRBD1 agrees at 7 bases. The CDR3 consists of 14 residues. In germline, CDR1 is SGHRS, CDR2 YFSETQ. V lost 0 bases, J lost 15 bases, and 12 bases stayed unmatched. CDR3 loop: CASSLGDRTSGVFF. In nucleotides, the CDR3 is TGCGCCAGCAGCTTGGGGGACAGAACGTCAGGGGTGTTCTTC.

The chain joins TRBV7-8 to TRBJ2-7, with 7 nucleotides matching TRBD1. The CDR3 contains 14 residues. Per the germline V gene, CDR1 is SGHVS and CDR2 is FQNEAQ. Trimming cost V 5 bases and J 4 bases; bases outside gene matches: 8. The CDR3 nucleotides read TGTGCCAGCAGCCCAGGACAGGAGAGATACGAGCAGTACTTC. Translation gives CASSPGQERYEQYF.

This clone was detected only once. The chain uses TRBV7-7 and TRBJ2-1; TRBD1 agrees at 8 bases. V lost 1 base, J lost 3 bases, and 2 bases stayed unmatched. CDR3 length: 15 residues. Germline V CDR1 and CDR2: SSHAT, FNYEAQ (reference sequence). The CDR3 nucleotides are TGTGCCAGCAGCTTAGGACAGGGGTTCTACAATGAGCAGTTCTTC. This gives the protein CASSLGQGFYNEQFF.